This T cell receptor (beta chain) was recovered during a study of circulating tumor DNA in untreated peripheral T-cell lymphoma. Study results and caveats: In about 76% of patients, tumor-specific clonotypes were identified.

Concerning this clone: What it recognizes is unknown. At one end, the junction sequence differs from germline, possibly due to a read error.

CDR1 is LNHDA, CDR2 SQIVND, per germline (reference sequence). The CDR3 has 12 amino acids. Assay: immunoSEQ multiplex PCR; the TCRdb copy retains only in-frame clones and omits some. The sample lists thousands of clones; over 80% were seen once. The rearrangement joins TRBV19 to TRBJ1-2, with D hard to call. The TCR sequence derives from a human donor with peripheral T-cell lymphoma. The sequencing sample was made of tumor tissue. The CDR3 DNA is TGTGCCAGTCTCACGGGAGGTGATGGCTACACCTTT. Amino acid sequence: CASLTGGDGYTF.